The 6 T cell receptor beta chains presented below share a single source sample, sequenced in a study of blood T cell repertoires in COVID-19. Sequencing used immunoSEQ multiplex PCR; TCRdb keeps in-frame clones, though not all of them. The repertoire has approximately 320,000 clones, about 82% of them found once; the top ten carry 7.2%. The sequenced sample was peripheral blood. These receptors were collected from a human donor in a cohort sampled during active COVID-19.

This chain connects TRBV10-3 to TRBJ2-7; 7 bases align to TRBD2. CDR1 and CDR2 from the germline V gene are ENHRY and SYGVKD. The CDR3 has 13 residues. The trim removed 10 bases at V and 7 bases at J, leaving 13 bases unmatched. The CDR3 region is CATSWEGRGEQYF. The CDR3 coding sequence is TGTGCCACCTCGTGGGAGGGGCGGGGGGAGCAGTACTTC.

The chain recombines TRBV7-9 with TRBJ2-7; 10 bases line up with TRBD1. Germline CDR1 is SEHNR and CDR2 is FQNEAQ (reference sequence). V lost 3 bases, J lost 7 bases, and 6 bases stayed unmatched. The CDR3 consists of 14 residues. CDR3 amino acids: CASSLRQGAFEQYF. In nucleotides, the CDR3 is TGTGCCAGCAGCTTGCGACAGGGGGCGTTTGAGCAGTACTTC.

CDR3 DNA sequence: TGTGCCACCAGCAGAGATCATAGGGGACAGAGAATTTACAATGAGCAGTTCTTC. Its translation is CATSRDHRGQRIYNEQFF. This chain links TRBV15 with TRBJ2-1, with TRBD1 matching over 7 bases. The CDR3 covers 18 residues. V was clipped by 0 bases and J by 4 bases; unmatched bases: 12. The germline gives CDR1 LNHNV, CDR2 YYDKDF (reference sequence).

This chain links TRBV9 with TRBJ1-3, with TRBD1 as a possible D gene (5 bases). The CDR3 has 14 residues. Germline assignment: CDR1 SGDLS and CDR2 YYNGEE. Trimming took off 3 bases at V and 4 bases at J, with 11 bases between the two ends. The CDR3 DNA reads as TGTGCCAGCAGCGCAGACAGTGCGGGAAACACCATATATTTT. It encodes CASSADSAGNTIYF. Supplemented by reference TRBV9 and TRBJ1-3, the full variable domain reads DSGVTQTPKHLITATGQRVTLRCSPRSGDLSVYWYQQSLDQGLQFLIQYYNGEERAKGNILERFSAQQFPDLHSELNLSSLELGDSALYFCASSADSAGNTIYFGEGSWLTVV.

CDR3 sequence (DNA): TGCGCCAGCAGCCAACCTGTGGCTAGCGGGGGGGAGCAGTACTTC. Its translation is CASSQPVASGGEQYF. The rearrangement joins TRBV4-1 to TRBJ2-7; 11 bases map to TRBD2. CDR1 and CDR2 from the germline V gene are MGHRA and YSYEKL. V shed 2 bases, J shed 7 bases, and the junction held 7 bases outside the gene matches. The CDR3 covers 15 residues.

The chain carries TRBV27 and TRBJ2-5, with TRBD1 matching over 7 bases. Looked up from germline, CDR1 is MNHEY and CDR2 is SMNVEV (reference sequence). This CDR3 is built from 17 residues. V shed 0 bases, J shed 0 bases, and the junction held 7 bases outside the gene matches. The chain's CDR3 is CASSLSLRGRNQETQYF. CDR3 coding DNA: TGTGCCAGCAGTTTATCGTTGAGGGGGCGCAACCAAGAGACCCAGTACTTC.